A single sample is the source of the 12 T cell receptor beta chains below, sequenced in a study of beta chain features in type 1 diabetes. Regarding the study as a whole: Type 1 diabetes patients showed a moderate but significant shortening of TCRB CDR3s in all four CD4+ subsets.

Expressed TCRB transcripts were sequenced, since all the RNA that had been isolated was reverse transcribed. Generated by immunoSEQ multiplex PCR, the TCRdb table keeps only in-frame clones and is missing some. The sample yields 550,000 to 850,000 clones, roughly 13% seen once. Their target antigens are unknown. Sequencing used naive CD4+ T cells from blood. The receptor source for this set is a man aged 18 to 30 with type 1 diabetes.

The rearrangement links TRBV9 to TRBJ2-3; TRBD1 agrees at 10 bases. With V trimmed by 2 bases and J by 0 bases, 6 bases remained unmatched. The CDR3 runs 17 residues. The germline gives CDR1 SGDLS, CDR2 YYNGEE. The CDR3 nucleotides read TGTGCCAGCAGCGTTGGACAGGGGGGGCCTAGCACAGATACGCAGTATTTT. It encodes CASSVGQGGPSTDTQYF.

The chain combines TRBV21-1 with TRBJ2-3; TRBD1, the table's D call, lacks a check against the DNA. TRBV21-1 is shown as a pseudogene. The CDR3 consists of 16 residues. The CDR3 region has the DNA TGTGCCAGCAGCCCCCGGGGAGGACAGGACACAGATACGCAGTATTTT. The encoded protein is CASSPRGGQDTDTQYF.

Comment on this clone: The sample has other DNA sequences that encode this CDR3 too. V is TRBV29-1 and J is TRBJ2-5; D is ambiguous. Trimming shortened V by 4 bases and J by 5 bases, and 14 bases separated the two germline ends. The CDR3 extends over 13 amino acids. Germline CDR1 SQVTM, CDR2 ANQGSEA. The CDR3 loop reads CSVVSGRGETQYF. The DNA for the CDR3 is TGCAGCGTTGTTTCCGGTCGAGGTGAGACCCAGTACTTC.

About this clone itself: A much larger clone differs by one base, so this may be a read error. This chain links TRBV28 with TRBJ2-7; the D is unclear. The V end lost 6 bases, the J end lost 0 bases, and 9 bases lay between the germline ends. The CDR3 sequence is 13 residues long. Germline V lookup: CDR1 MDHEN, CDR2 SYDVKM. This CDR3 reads CASSLGSSYEQYF. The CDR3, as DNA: TGTGCCAGCAGCCTCGGCAGCTCCTACGAGCAGTACTTC.

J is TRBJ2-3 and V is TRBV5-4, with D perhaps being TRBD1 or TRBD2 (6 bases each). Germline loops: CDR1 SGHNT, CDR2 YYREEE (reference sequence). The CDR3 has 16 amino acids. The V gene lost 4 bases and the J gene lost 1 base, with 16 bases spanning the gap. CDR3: CASSPPGAYGTDTQYF. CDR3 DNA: TGTGCCAGCAGCCCGCCGGGGGCTTACGGCACAGATACGCAGTATTTT.

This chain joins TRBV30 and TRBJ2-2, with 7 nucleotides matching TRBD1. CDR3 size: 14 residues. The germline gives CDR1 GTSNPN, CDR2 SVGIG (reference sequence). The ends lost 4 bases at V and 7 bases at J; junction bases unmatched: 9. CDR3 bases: TGTGCCTGGACCCAGACAGGGACGGGCGGGGAGCTGTTTTTT. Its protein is CAWTQTGTGGELFF.

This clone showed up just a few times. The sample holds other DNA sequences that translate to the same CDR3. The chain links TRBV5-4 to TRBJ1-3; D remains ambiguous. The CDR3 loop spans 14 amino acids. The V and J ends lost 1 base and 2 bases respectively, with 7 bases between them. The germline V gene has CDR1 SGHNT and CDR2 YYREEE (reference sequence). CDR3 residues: CASSLTGTGNTIYF. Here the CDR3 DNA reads TGTGCCAGCAGCTTGACGGGGACTGGAAACACCATATATTTT.

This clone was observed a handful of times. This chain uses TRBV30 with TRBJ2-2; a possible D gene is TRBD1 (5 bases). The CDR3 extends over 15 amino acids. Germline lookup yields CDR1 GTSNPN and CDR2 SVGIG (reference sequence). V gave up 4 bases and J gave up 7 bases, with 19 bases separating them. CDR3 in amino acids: CAWTLHPRAHGELFF. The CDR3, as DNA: TGTGCCTGGACCTTACATCCCAGGGCTCACGGGGAGCTGTTTTTT.

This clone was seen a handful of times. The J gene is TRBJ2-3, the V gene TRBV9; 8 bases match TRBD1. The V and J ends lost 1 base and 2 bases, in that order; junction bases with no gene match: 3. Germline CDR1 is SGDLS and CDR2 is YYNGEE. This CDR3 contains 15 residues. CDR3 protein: CASSVTGGATDTQYF. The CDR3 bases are TGTGCCAGCAGCGTAACAGGGGGTGCCACAGATACGCAGTATTTT.

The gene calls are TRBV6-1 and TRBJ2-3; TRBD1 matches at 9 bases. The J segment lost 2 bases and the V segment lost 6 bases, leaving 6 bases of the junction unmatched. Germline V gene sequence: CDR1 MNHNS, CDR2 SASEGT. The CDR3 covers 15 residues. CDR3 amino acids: CASRRDRADTDTQYF. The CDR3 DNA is TGTGCCAGCAGACGGGACAGGGCGGACACAGATACGCAGTATTTT.

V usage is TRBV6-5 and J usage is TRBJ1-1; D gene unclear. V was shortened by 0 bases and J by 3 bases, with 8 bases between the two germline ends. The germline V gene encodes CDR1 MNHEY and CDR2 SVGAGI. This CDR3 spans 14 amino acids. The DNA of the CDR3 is TGTGCCAGCAGTTACTCGGATAAGGACACTGAAGCTTTCTTT. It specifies CASSYSDKDTEAFF.

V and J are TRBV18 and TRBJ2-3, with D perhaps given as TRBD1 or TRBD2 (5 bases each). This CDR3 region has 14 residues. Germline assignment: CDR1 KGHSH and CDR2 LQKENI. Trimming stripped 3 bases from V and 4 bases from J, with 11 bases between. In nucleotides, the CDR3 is TGTGCCAGCTCACCCCCGGGGCCCGCAGATACGCAGTATTTT. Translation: CASSPPGPADTQYF.